This T cell receptor (beta chain) comes out of a study of OX40 agonist ivuxolimab in advanced cancers. Overall study context: All patients had ivuxolimab intravenously every 2 weeks at 0.01 to 10 mg/kg. Three individuals attained partial responses, comprising one hepatocellular carcinoma case and two cutaneous melanoma cases. Study observations and caveats: With doses of 0.1-3.0 mg/kg, partial responders showed among the lowest clonal expansion. CD4+ and CD8+ T cells in blood underwent clonal expansion by week 6 at 0.1 to 3.0 mg/kg.

This clone was seen more than once but under ten times. Its antigen is unknown. CDR3 length: 14 residues. Looked up from germline, CDR1 is SNHLY and CDR2 is FYNNEI. V lost 4 bases to trimming and J lost 0 bases, with 9 bases between them. Only in-frame clones appear in the TCRdb table, and some are missing; sequencing was by immunoSEQ multiplex PCR. Of 65,000 to 90,000 clones listed, more than 90% are singletons. V usage is TRBV2 and J usage is TRBJ1-1; D uncertain. This sample comprised CD4+ or CD8+ T cells sorted from blood, obtained in a trial of the OX40 agonist ivuxolimab. The origin of this receptor is an adult with an advanced solid tumor such as melanoma, head and neck, liver or kidney cancer. The CDR3 DNA reads as TGTGCCAGCAGTGTTGTGGAAATGAACACTGAAGCTTTCTTT. Protein product: CASSVVEMNTEAFF.